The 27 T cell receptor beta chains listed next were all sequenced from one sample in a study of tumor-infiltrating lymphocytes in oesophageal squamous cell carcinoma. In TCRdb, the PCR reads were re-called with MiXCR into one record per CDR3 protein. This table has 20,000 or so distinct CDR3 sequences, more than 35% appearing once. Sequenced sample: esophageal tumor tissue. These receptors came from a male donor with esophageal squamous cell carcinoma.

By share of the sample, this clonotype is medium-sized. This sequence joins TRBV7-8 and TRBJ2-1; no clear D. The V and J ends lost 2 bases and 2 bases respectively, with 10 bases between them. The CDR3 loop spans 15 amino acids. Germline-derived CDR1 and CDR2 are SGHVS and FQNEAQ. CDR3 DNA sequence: TGTGCCAGCAGCTTACTGCTGTCCGCCTACAATGAGCAGTTCTTC. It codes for CASSLLLSAYNEQFF.

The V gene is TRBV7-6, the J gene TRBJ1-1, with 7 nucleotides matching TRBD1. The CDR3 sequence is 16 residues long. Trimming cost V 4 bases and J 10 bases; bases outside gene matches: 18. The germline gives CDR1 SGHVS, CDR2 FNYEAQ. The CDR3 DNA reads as TGTGCCAGCAGCTCCGGGACAGCACAGATCGTTGAAGGAGCTTTCTTT. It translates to CASSSGTAQIVEGAFF.

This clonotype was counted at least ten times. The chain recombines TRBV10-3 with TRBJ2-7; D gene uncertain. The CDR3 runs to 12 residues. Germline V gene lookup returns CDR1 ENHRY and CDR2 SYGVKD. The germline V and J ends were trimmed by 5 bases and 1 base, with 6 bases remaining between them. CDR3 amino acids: CAISPGSYEQYF. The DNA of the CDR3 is TGTGCCATCAGTCCAGGTTCCTACGAGCAGTACTTC.

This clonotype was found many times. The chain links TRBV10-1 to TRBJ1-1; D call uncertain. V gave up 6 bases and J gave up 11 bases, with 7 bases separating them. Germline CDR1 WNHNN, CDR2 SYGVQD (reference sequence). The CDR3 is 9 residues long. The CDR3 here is CASSALAFF. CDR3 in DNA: TGCGCCAGCAGCGCACTGGCTTTCTTT.

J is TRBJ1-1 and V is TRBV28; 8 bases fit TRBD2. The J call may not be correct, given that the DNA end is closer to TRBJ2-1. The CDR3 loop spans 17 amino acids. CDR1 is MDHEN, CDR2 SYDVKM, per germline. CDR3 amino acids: CASRKLGGGGFYNEQFF. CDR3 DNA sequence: TGTGCCAGCAGAAAACTCGGTGGCGGGGGGTTCTACAATGAGCAGTTCTTC.

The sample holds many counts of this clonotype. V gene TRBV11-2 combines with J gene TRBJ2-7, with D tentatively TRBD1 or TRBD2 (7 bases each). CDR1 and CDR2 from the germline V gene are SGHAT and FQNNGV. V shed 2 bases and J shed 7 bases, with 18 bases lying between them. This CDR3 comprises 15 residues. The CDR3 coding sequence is TGTGCCAGCAGCTTAACAGGGGACCCGGGGGGTGAGCAGTACTTC. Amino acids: CASSLTGDPGGEQYF.

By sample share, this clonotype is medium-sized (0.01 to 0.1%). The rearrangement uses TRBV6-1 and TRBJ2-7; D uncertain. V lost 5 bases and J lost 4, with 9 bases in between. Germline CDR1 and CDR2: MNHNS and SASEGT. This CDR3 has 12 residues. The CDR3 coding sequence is TGTGCCAGCAGTTCCGAGTTATACGAGCAGTACTTC. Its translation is CASSSELYEQYF.

The CDR3, as DNA: TGTGCCAGTAGTCCGGGGTGGGGTGAGCAGTTCTTC. Protein sequence: CASSPGWGEQFF. V and J are TRBV19 and TRBJ2-1; D is possibly TRBD2 (5 bases). CDR3 size: 12 residues. Germline loops: CDR1 LNHDA, CDR2 SQIVND (reference sequence). V lost 5 bases and J lost 9, with 11 bases in between.

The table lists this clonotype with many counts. CDR3 nucleotide sequence: TGTGCCAGCAGCCAAGAATCGGGGGGACGTCAGCCCCAGCATTTT. Translation gives CASSQESGGRQPQHF. The genes are TRBV4-2 and TRBJ1-5; D is possibly TRBD1 (5 bases). Trimming took 0 bases from V and 6 from J, leaving 12 bases between them. Germline assignment: CDR1 LGHNA and CDR2 YNFKEQ. This CDR3 is 15 amino acids long.

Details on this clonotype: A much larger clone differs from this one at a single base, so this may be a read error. The DNA for the CDR3 is TGTGCCAGCAGCTTGTTCGGGGCTATAAACTCGAACACCGGGGAGCTGTATTTT. Its translation: CASSLFGAINSNTGELYF. The chain employs TRBV5-6 and TRBJ2-3; D is tentatively TRBD1 or TRBD2 (5 bases each). Trimming removed 1 base at V and 14 bases at J, with 32 bases between. Germline values: CDR1 SGHDT, CDR2 YYEEEE. The CDR3 covers 18 residues.

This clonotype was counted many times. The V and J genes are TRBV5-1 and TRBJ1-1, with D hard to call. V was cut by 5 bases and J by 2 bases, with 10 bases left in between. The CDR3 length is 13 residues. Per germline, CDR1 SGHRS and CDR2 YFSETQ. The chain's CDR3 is CASRKELNTEAFF. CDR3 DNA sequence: TGCGCCAGCAGAAAGGAACTCAACACTGAAGCTTTCTTT. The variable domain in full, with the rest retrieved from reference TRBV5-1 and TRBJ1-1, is KAGVTQTPRYLIKTRGQQVTLSCSPISGHRSVSWYQQTPGQGLQFLFEYFSETQRNKGNFPGRFSGRQFSNSRSEMNVSTLELGDSALYLCASRKELNTEAFFGQGTRLTVV.

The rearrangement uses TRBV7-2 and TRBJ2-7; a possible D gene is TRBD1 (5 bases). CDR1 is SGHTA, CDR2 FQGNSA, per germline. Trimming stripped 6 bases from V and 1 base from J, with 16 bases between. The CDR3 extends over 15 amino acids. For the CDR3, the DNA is TGTGCCAGCAGTGGAACCTGGACACTATCCTACGAGCAGTACTTC. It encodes CASSGTWTLSYEQYF.

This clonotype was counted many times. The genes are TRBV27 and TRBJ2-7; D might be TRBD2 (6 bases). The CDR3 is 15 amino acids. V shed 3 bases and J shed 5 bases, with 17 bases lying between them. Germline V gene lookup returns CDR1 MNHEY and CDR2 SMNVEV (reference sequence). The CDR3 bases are TGTGCCAGCAGTTTTGTGGGAGGTGGTCCTAACGAGCAGTACTTC. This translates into CASSFVGGGPNEQYF.

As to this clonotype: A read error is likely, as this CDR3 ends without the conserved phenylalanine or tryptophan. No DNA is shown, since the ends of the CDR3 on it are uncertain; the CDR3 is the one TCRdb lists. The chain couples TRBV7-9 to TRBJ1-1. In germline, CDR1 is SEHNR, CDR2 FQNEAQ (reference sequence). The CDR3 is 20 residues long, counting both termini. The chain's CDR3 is CASSSGGREGSPTTSSTSAP.

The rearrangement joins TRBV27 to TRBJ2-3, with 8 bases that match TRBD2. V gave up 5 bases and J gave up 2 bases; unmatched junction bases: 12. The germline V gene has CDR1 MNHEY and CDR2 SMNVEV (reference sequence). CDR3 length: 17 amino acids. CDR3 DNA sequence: TGTGCCAGCAGTGACTGGAGCAGCGGGAGATACACAGATACGCAGTATTTT. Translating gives CASSDWSSGRYTDTQYF.

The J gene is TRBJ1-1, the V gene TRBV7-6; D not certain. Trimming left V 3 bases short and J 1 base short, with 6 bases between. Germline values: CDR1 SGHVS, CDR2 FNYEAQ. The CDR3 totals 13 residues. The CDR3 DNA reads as TGTGCCAGCAGCTTCCAGGAGAACACTGAAGCTTTCTTT. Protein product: CASSFQENTEAFF.

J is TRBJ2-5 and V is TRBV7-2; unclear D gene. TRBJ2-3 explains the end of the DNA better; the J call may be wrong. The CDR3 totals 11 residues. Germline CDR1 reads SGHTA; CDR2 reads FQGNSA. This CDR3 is CASSSSDTQYF. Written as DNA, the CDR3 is TGTGCCAGCAGCTCTTCAGATACGCAGTATTTT.

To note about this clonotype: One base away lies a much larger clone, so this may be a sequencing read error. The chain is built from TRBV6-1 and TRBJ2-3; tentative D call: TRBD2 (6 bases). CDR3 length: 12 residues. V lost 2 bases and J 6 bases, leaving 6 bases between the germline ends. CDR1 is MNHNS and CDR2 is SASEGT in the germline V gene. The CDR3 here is CASSERGDTQYF. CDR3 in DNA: TGTGCCAGCAGTGAACGGGGGGATACGCAGTATTTT.

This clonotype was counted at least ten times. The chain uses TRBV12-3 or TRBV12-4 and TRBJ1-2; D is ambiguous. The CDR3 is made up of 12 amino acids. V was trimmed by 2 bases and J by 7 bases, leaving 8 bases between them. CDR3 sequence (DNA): TGTGCCAGCAGTTTAAGGTTTGGTGGCTACACCTTC. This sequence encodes CASSLRFGGYTF.

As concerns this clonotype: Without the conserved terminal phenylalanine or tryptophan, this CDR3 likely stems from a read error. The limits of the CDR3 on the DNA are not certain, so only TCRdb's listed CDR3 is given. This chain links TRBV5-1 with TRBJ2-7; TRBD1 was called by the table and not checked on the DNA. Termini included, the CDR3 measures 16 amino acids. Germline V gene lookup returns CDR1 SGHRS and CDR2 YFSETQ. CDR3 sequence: CASSPDRGSYGYTFGS.

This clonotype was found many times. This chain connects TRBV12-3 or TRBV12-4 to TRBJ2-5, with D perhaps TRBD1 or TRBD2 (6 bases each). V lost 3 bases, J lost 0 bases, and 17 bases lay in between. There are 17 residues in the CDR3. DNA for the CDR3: TGTGCCAGCAGTTTGGGGCTCGGGGGCCGTGACCAAGAGACCCAGTACTTC. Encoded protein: CASSLGLGGRDQETQYF.

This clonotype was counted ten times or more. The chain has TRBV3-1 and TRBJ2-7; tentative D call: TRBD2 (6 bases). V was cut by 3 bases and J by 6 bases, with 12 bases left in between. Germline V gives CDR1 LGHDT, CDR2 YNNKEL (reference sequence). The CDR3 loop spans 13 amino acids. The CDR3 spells CASSQAGSPEQYF. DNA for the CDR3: TGTGCCAGCAGCCAGGCGGGGTCACCCGAGCAGTACTTC.

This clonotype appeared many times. The CDR3 region is CASSRTSGGTNTGELFF. For the CDR3, the DNA is TGTGCCAGCAGTCGGACTAGCGGGGGTACGAACACCGGGGAGCTGTTTTTT. This rearrangement joins TRBV12-3 or TRBV12-4 to TRBJ2-2, with TRBD2 identical over 13 bases. This CDR3 region has 17 residues. V lost 5 bases to trimming and J lost 0 bases; unmatched junction nucleotides: 3.

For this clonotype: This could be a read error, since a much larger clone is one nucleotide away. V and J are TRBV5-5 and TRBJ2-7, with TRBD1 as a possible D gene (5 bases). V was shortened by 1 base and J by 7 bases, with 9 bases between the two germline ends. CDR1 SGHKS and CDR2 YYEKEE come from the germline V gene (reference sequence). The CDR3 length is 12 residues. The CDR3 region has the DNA TGTGCCAGCAGCTTGAACTACAGGGAGCAGTACTTC. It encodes CASSLNYREQYF.

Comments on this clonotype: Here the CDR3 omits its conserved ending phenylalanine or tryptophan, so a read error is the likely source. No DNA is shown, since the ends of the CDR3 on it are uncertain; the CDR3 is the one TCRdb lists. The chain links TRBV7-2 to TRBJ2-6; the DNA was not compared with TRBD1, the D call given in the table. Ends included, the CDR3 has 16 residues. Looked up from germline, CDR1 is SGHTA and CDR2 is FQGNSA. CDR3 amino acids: CASSSDSYNSPLHFGA.

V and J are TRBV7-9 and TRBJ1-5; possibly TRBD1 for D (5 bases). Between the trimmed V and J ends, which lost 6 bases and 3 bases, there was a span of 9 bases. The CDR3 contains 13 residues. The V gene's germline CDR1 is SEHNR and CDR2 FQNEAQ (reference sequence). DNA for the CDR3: TGTGCCAGCAGGGGGGGAGCCAATCAGCCCCAGCATTTT. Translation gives CASRGGANQPQHF.

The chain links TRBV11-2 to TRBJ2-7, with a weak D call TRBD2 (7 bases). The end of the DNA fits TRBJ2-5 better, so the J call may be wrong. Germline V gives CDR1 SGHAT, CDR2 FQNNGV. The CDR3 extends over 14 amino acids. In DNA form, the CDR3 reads TGTGCCAGCAGCCGAGGGGGGGACCGAGAGACCCAGTACTTC. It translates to CASSRGGDRETQYF.